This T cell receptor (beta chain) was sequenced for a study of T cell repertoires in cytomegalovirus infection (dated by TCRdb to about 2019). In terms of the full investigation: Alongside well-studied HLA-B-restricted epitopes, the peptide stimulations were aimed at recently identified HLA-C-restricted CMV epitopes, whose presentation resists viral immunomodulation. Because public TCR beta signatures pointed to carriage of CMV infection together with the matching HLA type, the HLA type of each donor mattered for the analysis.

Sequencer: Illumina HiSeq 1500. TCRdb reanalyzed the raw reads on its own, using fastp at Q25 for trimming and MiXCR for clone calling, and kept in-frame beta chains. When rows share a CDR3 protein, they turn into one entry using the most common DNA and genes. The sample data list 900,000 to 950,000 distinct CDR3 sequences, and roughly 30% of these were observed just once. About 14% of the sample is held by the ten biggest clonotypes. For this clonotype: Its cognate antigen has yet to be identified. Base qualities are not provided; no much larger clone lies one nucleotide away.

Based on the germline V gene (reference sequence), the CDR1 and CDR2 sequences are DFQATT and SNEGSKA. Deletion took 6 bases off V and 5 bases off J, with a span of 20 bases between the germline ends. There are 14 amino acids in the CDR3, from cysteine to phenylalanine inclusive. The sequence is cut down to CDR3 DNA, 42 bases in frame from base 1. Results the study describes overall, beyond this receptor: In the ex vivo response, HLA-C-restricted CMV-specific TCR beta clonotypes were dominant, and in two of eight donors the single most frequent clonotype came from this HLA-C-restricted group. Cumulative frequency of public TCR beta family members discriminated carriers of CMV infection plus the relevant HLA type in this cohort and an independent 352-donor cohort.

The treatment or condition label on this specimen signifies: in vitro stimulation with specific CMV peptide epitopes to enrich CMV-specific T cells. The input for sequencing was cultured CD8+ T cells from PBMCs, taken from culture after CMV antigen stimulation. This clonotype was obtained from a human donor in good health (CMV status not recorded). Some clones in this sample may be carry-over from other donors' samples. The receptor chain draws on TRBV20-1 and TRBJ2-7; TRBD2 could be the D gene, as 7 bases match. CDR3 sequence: CSAAGAGRWDEQYF. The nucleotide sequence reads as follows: TGCAGTGCCGCGGGGGCAGGGCGATGGGACGAGCAGTACTTC.